The next 31 T cell receptor beta chains were all read from a single sample in a study of identical twins. MiXCR, run by TCRdb on the 5' RACE reads, gives a single entry per CDR3 protein. The sample includes roughly 1,500,000 distinct CDR3 sequences, around a third seen only once; the top ten take 0.27%. Sequencing was done on a sample of cord blood. These receptors all stem from a newborn girl in good health.

The V and J genes are TRBV5-1 and TRBJ2-1, with 12 positions matching TRBD2. Germline CDR1 SGHRS, CDR2 YFSETQ. The CDR3 spans 18 residues. V dropped 4 bases and J dropped 0; count of bases not matched to a gene: 8. DNA for the CDR3: TGCGCCAGCAGCGCACTAGCGGGGGGCCCTAGCTCCTACAATGAGCAGTTCTTC. Translation: CASSALAGGPSSYNEQFF.

This clonotype was seen ten or more times. DNA of the CDR3: TGTGCCACCAGTGATTTGGACACAGGGGGAATCTACTACAATGAGCAGTTCTTC. Residues: CATSDLDTGGIYYNEQFF. The chain has TRBV24-1 and TRBJ2-1; 8 bases map to TRBD1. Trimming removed 0 bases from V and 3 bases from J; junction bases left unmatched: 9. Germline V gives CDR1 KGHDR, CDR2 SFDVKD. The CDR3 covers 18 residues.

This rearrangement joins TRBV3-1 to TRBJ2-5, with 10 positions matching TRBD1. Per germline, CDR1 LGHDT and CDR2 YNNKEL (reference sequence). The V gene end was trimmed by 4 bases and the J gene end by 1 base; junction bases not matched to a gene: 9. There are 17 residues in the CDR3. The CDR3 spells CASSPMTGGAIQETQYF. DNA for the CDR3: TGTGCCAGCAGCCCAATGACAGGGGGCGCAATCCAAGAGACCCAGTACTTC.

The V call is TRBV10-3, the J call TRBJ1-1; 10 bases fit TRBD1. The CDR3 is 16 amino acids. V was pared by 3 bases and J by 8 bases, with 12 bases of the junction left unmatched. Germline V gene data show CDR1 as ENHRY and CDR2 as SYGVKD. CDR3 residues: CAISDLGQGGFGEAFF. The CDR3 DNA reads as TGTGCCATCAGTGATCTCGGACAGGGGGGGTTCGGCGAAGCTTTCTTT.

The rearrangement uses TRBV7-2 and TRBJ1-6, with D hard to call. The CDR3 has 14 amino acids. V shed 7 bases and J shed 9 bases, with 16 bases lying between them. Germline V gene sequence: CDR1 SGHTA, CDR2 FQGNSA. The CDR3 reads CASTQSGRGSPLHF. The DNA for the CDR3 is TGTGCCAGCACCCAGAGTGGGCGCGGTTCACCCCTCCACTTT.

V usage is TRBV21-1 and J usage is TRBJ1-6; TRBD1 is the table's D call and was not checked against the DNA. TRBV21-1 is marked as a pseudogene. The CDR3 is 16 amino acids. The CDR3 loop reads CASSGNDSIYNSPLHF. CDR3 coding DNA: TGTGCCAGCAGCGGTAACGACAGTATCTATAATTCACCCCTCCACTTT.

The chain couples TRBV28 to TRBJ2-1, with 9 bases that match TRBD2. CDR1 is MDHEN, CDR2 SYDVKM, per germline. This CDR3 region has 16 residues. Trimming took 4 bases from V and 4 from J; bases not matched to a gene: 8. The CDR3: CASSYRQTSGYNEQFF. The CDR3 nucleotides are TGTGCCAGCAGTTATCGCCAGACTAGCGGATACAATGAGCAGTTCTTC. Supplemented by reference TRBV28 and TRBJ2-1, the full variable domain reads DVKVTQSSRYLVKRTGEKVFLECVQDMDHENMFWYRQDPGLGLRLIYFSYDVKMKEKGDIPEGYSVSREKKERFSLILESASTNQTSMYLCASSYRQTSGYNEQFFGPGTRLTVL.

This clonotype was seen a handful of times. This sequence joins TRBV6-1 and TRBJ1-5, with 7 bases matching TRBD1. This CDR3 is built from 12 residues. Looked up from germline, CDR1 is MNHNS and CDR2 is SASEGT. After removal of 7 bases from V and 5 bases from J, the junction contained 2 bases not matched to a gene. The CDR3 DNA reads as TGTGCCAGCATTACAGGGGATCAGCCCCAGCATTTT. Translation gives CASITGDQPQHF.

The chain carries TRBV20-1 and TRBJ1-1; D is perhaps TRBD1 (5 bases). There are 14 residues in the CDR3. Germline V gene lookup returns CDR1 DFQATT and CDR2 SNEGSKA (reference sequence). V shed 4 bases and J shed 1 base, with 13 bases lying between them. CDR3 in amino acids: CSATRTQGNTEAFF. The CDR3 nucleotides read TGCAGTGCTACCCGCACTCAGGGGAACACTGAAGCTTTCTTT.

The chain carries TRBV7-9 and TRBJ2-7; TRBD2 might be the D (6 bases). Germline V lookup: CDR1 SEHNR, CDR2 FQNEAQ (reference sequence). Trimming took 1 base from V and 6 from J, leaving 7 bases between them. This CDR3 spans 12 amino acids. This CDR3 is CASSLGDSEQYF. The CDR3 coding sequence is TGTGCCAGCAGCTTAGGGGACTCCGAGCAGTACTTC.

In regard to this clonotype: A clone one base away is much larger, so this may be a read error. The rearrangement joins TRBV4-2 to TRBJ1-2, with D tentatively TRBD1 (6 bases). CDR1 is LGHNA and CDR2 is YNFKEQ in the germline V gene. The CDR3 is 14 residues long. V gave up 6 bases and J gave up 2 bases, with 13 bases separating them. CDR3 amino acids: CASRPTGFNYGYTF. The CDR3 DNA follows: TGTGCCAGCAGACCTACAGGGTTCAACTATGGCTACACCTTC.

The genes are TRBV20-1 and TRBJ1-1, with unresolved D. Trimming cost V 3 bases and J 0 bases, with 8 bases left between them. The CDR3 length is 13 residues. The V gene's germline CDR1 is DFQATT and CDR2 SNEGSKA (reference sequence). CDR3 in DNA: TGCAGTGCTAGTCCCTCGGTGAACACTGAAGCTTTCTTT. Its translation: CSASPSVNTEAFF.

Remarks on this clonotype: Being one base from a much bigger clone, this may be a read error. The chain joins TRBV27 to TRBJ2-3; 11 bases are a match to TRBD1. Germline V gene data show CDR1 as MNHEY and CDR2 as SMNVEV (reference sequence). The CDR3 totals 15 residues. CDR3 protein: CASSLWTGGTDTRYF. CDR3 sequence (DNA): TGTGCCAGCAGTTTATGGACAGGGGGCACAGATACGCGGTATTTT.

This rearrangement joins TRBV12-3 or TRBV12-4 to TRBJ1-2; D is unclear. The CDR3 has 14 amino acids. Trimming removed 3 bases from V and 4 bases from J, with 12 bases in between. The CDR3 DNA is TGTGCCAGCAGTTTCAATCGGGGTTCCTATGGCTACACCTTC. Translation gives CASSFNRGSYGYTF.

This sequence joins TRBV4-2 and TRBJ2-3; TRBD2 might be the D (6 bases). The V gene's germline CDR1 is LGHNA and CDR2 YNFKEQ. This CDR3 has 16 residues. Between the trimmed V and J ends, which lost 5 bases and 5 bases, there was a span of 20 bases. CDR3 in amino acids: CASSTRLVGEVDTQYF. In DNA form, the CDR3 reads TGTGCCAGCAGCACCCGACTAGTGGGAGAGGTAGATACGCAGTATTTT.

The rearrangement uses TRBV5-1 and TRBJ2-3; no clear D. The CDR3 is 17 amino acids. Trimming took 3 bases from V and 0 from J, leaving 17 bases between them. The germline gives CDR1 SGHRS, CDR2 YFSETQ. In DNA form, the CDR3 reads TGCGCCAGCAGCTCGGAAGGCCTGATGGGGAGCACAGATACGCAGTATTTT. It codes for CASSSEGLMGSTDTQYF.

This clonotype was counted only a few times. The rearrangement joins TRBV27 to TRBJ1-1; D not resolved. Germline lookup yields CDR1 MNHEY and CDR2 SMNVEV (reference sequence). V was trimmed by 6 bases and J by 6 bases, leaving 14 bases between them. CDR3 size: 13 residues. The CDR3: CASRAGGFAEAFF. Written as DNA, the CDR3 is TGTGCCAGCAGGGCGGGAGGGTTCGCTGAAGCTTTCTTT.

The V and J genes are TRBV20-1 and TRBJ2-1; 8 nucleotides align to TRBD2. The V gene's germline CDR1 is DFQATT and CDR2 SNEGSKA (reference sequence). The V segment lost 5 bases and the J segment 8 bases; nucleotides outside the gene matches: 17. This CDR3 region has 16 residues. Here the CDR3 reads CSALTSAHAAGHEQFF. CDR3 coding DNA: TGCAGTGCTCTGACTAGCGCCCACGCAGCAGGCCATGAGCAGTTCTTC.

This clonotype was recorded many times. Its ends do not fully match the called genes, so a read error is possible. The rearrangement links TRBV5-1 to TRBJ2-6, with no clear D. From germline, CDR1 is SGHRS and CDR2 YFSETQ. The CDR3 runs to 14 residues. CDR3 loop: CASSFNSGANVLTF. DNA for the CDR3: TGTGCCAGCAGTTTCAACTCTGGGGCCAACGTCCTGACTTTC.

The chain has TRBV6-6 and TRBJ2-7; possibly TRBD1 for D (6 bases). V lost 2 bases, J lost 0 bases, and 8 bases lay in between. The CDR3 runs 14 residues. Germline V gene sequence: CDR1 MNHNY, CDR2 SVGAGI (reference sequence). CDR3 DNA sequence: TGTGCCAGCAGTTACCCGACAGGCTCCTACGAGCAGTACTTC. The encoded protein is CASSYPTGSYEQYF.

The chain links TRBV5-5 to TRBJ2-1, with TRBD2 identical over 12 bases. The germline gives CDR1 SGHKS, CDR2 YYEKEE (reference sequence). Trimming took 2 bases from V and 9 from J; bases not matched to a gene: 9. The CDR3 is made up of 16 amino acids. This CDR3 is CASSLILAGGVGEQFF. The CDR3, as DNA: TGTGCCAGCAGCTTAATCCTAGCGGGAGGGGTTGGTGAGCAGTTCTTC.

V and J are TRBV20-1 and TRBJ2-2; TRBD2 aligns across 8 bases. Germline V gene data show CDR1 as DFQATT and CDR2 as SNEGSKA (reference sequence). The CDR3 has 13 amino acids. Trimming removed 3 bases from V and 5 bases from J; junction bases left unmatched: 2. CDR3: CSASGRDTGELFF. In nucleotides, the CDR3 is TGCAGTGCTAGCGGGAGGGATACCGGGGAGCTGTTTTTT.

This clonotype was observed a handful of times. This chain connects TRBV27 to TRBJ1-2; tentative D call: TRBD1 (6 bases). The CDR3 contains 16 residues. V shed 5 bases and J shed 0 bases, with 16 bases lying between them. CDR1 is MNHEY, CDR2 SMNVEV, per germline (reference sequence). The CDR3 nucleotides read TGTGCCAGCAGTCCCTACTTACAGGGACCTAACTATGGCTACACCTTC. This encodes CASSPYLQGPNYGYTF.

This clonotype was seen more than once but under ten times. J is TRBJ1-6 and V is TRBV20-1; D not resolved. Trimming stripped 0 bases from V and 3 bases from J, with 12 bases between. Germline CDR1 reads DFQATT; CDR2 reads SNEGSKA (reference sequence). The CDR3 has 16 residues. Written as DNA, the CDR3 is TGCAGTGCTAGAGATGTGCAGGCGGTCTATAATTCACCCCTCCACTTT. It yields the protein CSARDVQAVYNSPLHF.

V gene TRBV2 combines with J gene TRBJ2-1; perhaps TRBD1 as D (5 bases). The J call may be in error: the DNA end matches TRBJ2-7 better. Germline V lookup: CDR1 SNHLY, CDR2 FYNNEI. This CDR3 is 18 amino acids long. CDR3 nucleotide sequence: TGTGCCAGCAGTGGGCTCACTGGGGCTTCCTCCTCCTACAATGAGCAGTACTTC. Amino acids: CASSGLTGASSSYNEQYF.

The V gene is TRBV20-1, the J gene TRBJ2-3; 15 bases fit TRBD2. J was trimmed by 3 bases and V by 2 bases; bases with no gene match: 6. CDR1 is DFQATT, CDR2 SNEGSKA, per germline (reference sequence). There are 17 residues in the CDR3. This chain's CDR3 is CSARHPGLAGGTDTQYF. CDR3 DNA: TGCAGTGCTAGACATCCGGGACTAGCGGGAGGAACAGATACGCAGTATTTT.

The gene calls are TRBV20-1 and TRBJ2-1; 16 bases map to TRBD2. The V gene's germline CDR1 is DFQATT and CDR2 SNEGSKA (reference sequence). Trimming at V came to 4 bases and at J to 3 bases, leaving 9 bases not matched to a gene. The CDR3 contains 18 residues. CDR3 in amino acids: CSATAGTSGRAGYNEQFF. CDR3 in DNA: TGCAGTGCTACCGCCGGGACTAGCGGGAGGGCCGGCTACAATGAGCAGTTCTTC.

The chain links TRBV7-2 to TRBJ1-6, with D perhaps matching TRBD1 (5 bases). The V gene's germline CDR1 is SGHTA and CDR2 FQGNSA. CDR3 length equals 15 residues. Trimming shortened V by 1 base and J by 6 bases, and 10 bases separated the two germline ends. The CDR3 sequence: CASSLGQRRNSPLHF. The DNA of the CDR3 is TGTGCCAGCAGCTTAGGACAGAGGCGTAATTCACCCCTCCACTTT.

This chain joins TRBV6-6 and TRBJ2-3, with D perhaps being TRBD1 or TRBD2 (6 bases each). Trimming pared 6 bases from V and 2 bases from J, leaving 18 bases between. Germline CDR1 reads MNHNY; CDR2 reads SVGAGI (reference sequence). The CDR3 length is 16 residues. CDR3 nucleotide sequence: TGTGCCAGCAGCACTAGGTCGGGGGCACTCACAGATACGCAGTATTTT. The encoded protein is CASSTRSGALTDTQYF.

Comment on this clonotype: Since a much larger clone is just one base distant, this may be a read error. The chain has TRBV12-3 or TRBV12-4 and TRBJ2-3; TRBD2 agrees at 9 bases. Trimming cost V 7 bases and J 2 bases; bases outside gene matches: 1. The CDR3 is made up of 13 amino acids. CDR3 DNA: TGTGCCAGCACGGGACTAGCCACAGATACGCAGTATTTT. Translation: CASTGLATDTQYF.

This clonotype occurred a few times. The genes are TRBV2 and TRBJ2-5, with 8 bases aligning to TRBD1. The J call may be faulty, since TRBJ2-7 better matches the DNA end. The CDR3 totals 12 residues. Germline lookup yields CDR1 SNHLY and CDR2 FYNNEI. DNA of the CDR3: TGTGCCAGCAGGAAACAGGGGGACGAGCAGTACTTC. Its protein is CASRKQGDEQYF.